A selection of T cell receptor beta chains follows, all from one sample in a study of blood T cell repertoires in COVID-19. TCRdb's table, derived via immunoSEQ multiplex PCR, lists solely in-frame clones and lacks some. The sample includes over 150,000 clones, under 90% seen only once; the top ten take approximately 10%. Sequenced material: peripheral blood. These receptors came from a woman at least 80 years old with active or convalescent COVID-19. Both conserved end residues are part of each CDR3. The order of the fields is clone size, V gene, D gene, J gene, CDR3 protein, CDR3 DNA. The D gene is left open where the match is weak. A row's size may be missing; if present it is once, few, many or a size class.

.	TRBV5-1	TRBD2	TRBJ2-1	CASSLGLREAPNEQFF	TGCGCCAGCAGCTTGGGGTTGCGGGAGGCTCCCAATGAGCAGTTCTTC
.	TRBV27	TRBD2	TRBJ2-3	CASSPRPSGGDTQYF	TGTGCCAGCAGTCCCCGTCCTAGCGGGGGAGATACGCAGTATTTT
.	TRBV4-1	.	TRBJ1-2	CASSQESTAAINGYTF	TGCGCCAGCAGCCAAGAGTCCACAGCGGCAATTAATGGCTACACCTTC
.	TRBV6-5	TRBD1	TRBJ1-2	CASTRGQGYGYTF	TGTGCCAGCACACGGGGACAGGGGTATGGCTACACCTTC
.	TRBV4-1	.	TRBJ2-3	CASSQEAGGIRDTQYF	TGCGCCAGCAGCCAAGAAGCAGGGGGGATAAGAGATACGCAGTATTTT
once	TRBV28	.	TRBJ1-4	CASSSPGGDEKLFF	TGTGCCAGCAGTTCCCCGGGAGGGGATGAAAAACTGTTTTTT
.	TRBV5-1	TRBD1	TRBJ2-7	CASSFTGTGGQYEQYF	TGCGCCAGCAGTTTTACCGGGACAGGGGGTCAATACGAGCAGTACTTC
.	TRBV2	.	TRBJ2-7	CASSYYSDRGSEQYF	TGTGCCAGCAGTTACTACAGTGACCGGGGGAGCGAGCAGTACTTC
.	TRBV7-9	.	TRBJ1-6	CASSRGRTDNSPLHF	TGTGCCAGCAGCCGCGGACGGACAGATAATTCACCCCTCCACTTT
.	TRBV5-8	.	TRBJ2-1	CASSLDQRSYNEQFF	TGTGCCAGCAGCTTGGACCAACGGTCCTACAATGAGCAGTTCTTC
.	TRBV6-5	.	TRBJ1-5	CASTTGSINQPQHF	TGTGCCAGTACTACAGGCTCAATCAATCAGCCCCAGCATTTT
.	TRBV18	.	TRBJ2-3	CASSPGLRRSLSTDTQYF	TGTGCCAGCTCACCAGGACTTCGACGGTCGCTTAGCACAGATACGCAGTATTTT
.	TRBV6-4	.	TRBJ1-2	CASSDSRGYTF	TGTGCCAGCAGTGACTCGCGGGGCTACACCTTC
.	TRBV19	TRBD1	TRBJ1-2	CASSVQGADGYTF	TGTGCCAGTAGTGTGCAGGGGGCAGATGGCTACACCTTC
.	TRBV10-3	TRBD2	TRBJ2-1	CAISEAWGSGGYNEQFF	TGTGCCATCAGTGAGGCTTGGGGTAGCGGGGGGTACAATGAGCAGTTCTTC
.	TRBV2	.	TRBJ2-5	CASSGTRKRETQYF	TGTGCCAGCAGTGGTACACGCAAACGAGAGACCCAGTACTTC
.	TRBV4-1	.	TRBJ1-1	CASSPPRRGATEAFF	TGCGCCAGCAGCCCCCCCCGACGGGGAGCCACTGAAGCTTTCTTT